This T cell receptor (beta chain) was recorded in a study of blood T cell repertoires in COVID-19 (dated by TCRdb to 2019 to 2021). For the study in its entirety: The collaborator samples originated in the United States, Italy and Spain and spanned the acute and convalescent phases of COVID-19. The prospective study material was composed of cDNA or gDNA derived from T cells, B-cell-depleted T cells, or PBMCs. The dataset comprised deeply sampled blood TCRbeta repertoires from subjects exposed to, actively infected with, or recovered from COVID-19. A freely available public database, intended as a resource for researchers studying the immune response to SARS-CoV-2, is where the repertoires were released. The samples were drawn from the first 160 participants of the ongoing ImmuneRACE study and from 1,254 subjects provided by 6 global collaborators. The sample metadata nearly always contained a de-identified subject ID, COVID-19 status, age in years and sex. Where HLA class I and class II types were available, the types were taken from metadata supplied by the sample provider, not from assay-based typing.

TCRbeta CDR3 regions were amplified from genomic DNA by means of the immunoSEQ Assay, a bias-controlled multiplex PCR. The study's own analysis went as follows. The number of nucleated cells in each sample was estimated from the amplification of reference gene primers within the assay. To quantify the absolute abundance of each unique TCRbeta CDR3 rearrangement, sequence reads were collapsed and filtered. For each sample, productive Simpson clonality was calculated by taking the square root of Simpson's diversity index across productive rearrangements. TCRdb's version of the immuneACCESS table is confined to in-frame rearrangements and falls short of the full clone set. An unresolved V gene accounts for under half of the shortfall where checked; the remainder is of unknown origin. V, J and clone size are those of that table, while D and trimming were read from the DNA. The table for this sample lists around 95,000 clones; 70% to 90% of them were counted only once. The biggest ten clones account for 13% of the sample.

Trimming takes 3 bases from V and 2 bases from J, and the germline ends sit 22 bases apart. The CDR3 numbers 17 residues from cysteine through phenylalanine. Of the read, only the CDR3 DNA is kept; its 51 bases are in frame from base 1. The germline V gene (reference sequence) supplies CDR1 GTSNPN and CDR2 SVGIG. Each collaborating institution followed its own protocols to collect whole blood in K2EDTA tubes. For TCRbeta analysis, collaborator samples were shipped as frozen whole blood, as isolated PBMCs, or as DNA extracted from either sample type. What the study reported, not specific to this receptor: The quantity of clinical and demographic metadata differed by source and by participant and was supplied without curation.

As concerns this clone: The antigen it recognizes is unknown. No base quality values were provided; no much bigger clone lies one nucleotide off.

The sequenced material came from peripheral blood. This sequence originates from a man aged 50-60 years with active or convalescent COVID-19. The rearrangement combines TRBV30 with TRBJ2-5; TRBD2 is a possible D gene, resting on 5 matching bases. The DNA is TGTGCCTGGAGCGGAGGACCCGAATCTGTGGTACAAGAGACCCAGTACTTC. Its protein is CAWSGGPESVVQETQYF.